Below, 7 T cell receptor beta chains from the same sample are listed, as sequenced in a study of CD8 T cells in Susac syndrome. Roughly 0.45 to 1 ug RNA was reverse transcribed with random hexamers. TCRdb reprocessed the immunoSEQ multiplex PCR reads with MiXCR, giving one entry per CDR3 protein. The repertoire consists of roughly 130,000 distinct CDR3 sequences, with around 94% occurring once and the leading ten covering approximately 0.12%. Sequencing was performed on CD4+ T cells from PBMCs. These receptors originate from a human donor with multiple sclerosis.

The chain links TRBV2 to TRBJ1-6; D uncertain. V was clipped by 4 bases and J by 8 bases, with 12 bases between them. CDR3 length equals 14 residues. The germline V gene has CDR1 SNHLY and CDR2 FYNNEI. CDR3 nucleotides: TGTGCCAGCAGTGGTTTTTACGGCGATTCACCCCTCCACTTT. This codes for CASSGFYGDSPLHF.

As DNA, the CDR3 is TGTGCCAGCAGCTTAGTGGGACAGGGAAGCACCTACGAGCAGTACTTC. It translates to CASSLVGQGSTYEQYF. V usage is TRBV7-9 and J usage is TRBJ2-7; the match to TRBD1 covers 9 bases. The CDR3 runs to 16 residues. The trim removed 1 base at V and 2 bases at J, leaving 6 bases unmatched. The germline V gene has CDR1 SEHNR and CDR2 FQNEAQ (reference sequence).

The CDR3 loop is CASSGLSGRAINQPQHF. The CDR3 DNA reads as TGTGCCAGCAGTGGGCTCTCCGGGAGGGCAATTAATCAGCCCCAGCATTTT. This sequence joins TRBV6-1 and TRBJ1-5; D unclear. V lost 4 bases and J 4 bases, leaving 20 bases between the germline ends. CDR1 and CDR2 (germline): MNHNS, SASEGT. This CDR3 comprises 17 residues.

The V and J genes are TRBV20-1 and TRBJ1-3, with a possible D match to TRBD1 (5 bases). Germline loops: CDR1 DFQATT, CDR2 SNEGSKA (reference sequence). V lost 5 bases, J lost 4 bases, and 24 bases lay in between. The CDR3 is 17 amino acids. The CDR3 nucleotides are TGCAGTGCTGGGGGGTATGGACCGAGGGTCTCCGGAAACACCATATATTTT. This gives the protein CSAGGYGPRVSGNTIYF.

The chain carries TRBV6-2 or TRBV6-3 and TRBJ1-2; D possibly corresponds to TRBD1 (6 bases). V lost 8 bases, J lost 2 bases, and 15 bases lay in between. Germline loops: CDR1 MNHEY, CDR2 SVGEGT. CDR3 length: 14 amino acids. The CDR3 sequence is CASRTASSNYGYTF. As DNA, the CDR3 is TGTGCCAGCCGGACAGCCTCGTCGAACTATGGCTACACCTTC.

The rearrangement joins TRBV19 to TRBJ2-2, with D maybe TRBD2 (5 bases). Germline V gives CDR1 LNHDA, CDR2 SQIVND (reference sequence). V was pared by 3 bases and J by 5 bases, with 13 bases between. This CDR3 is built from 15 residues. DNA of the CDR3: TGTGCCAGTAGTATGGTGGGAGTTGGGACCGGGGAGCTGTTTTTT. Its protein is CASSMVGVGTGELFF.

V is TRBV12-3 or TRBV12-4 and J is TRBJ1-2; 7 nucleotides align to TRBD1. The CDR3 spans 15 residues. J was trimmed by 0 bases and V by 3 bases; bases with no gene match: 4. The CDR3 DNA follows: TGTGCCAGCAGTTTTAGTGGACAGGCTAACTATGGCTACACCTTC. This gives the protein CASSFSGQANYGYTF.